This T cell receptor (beta chain) originates from a study of identical twins. In its sample, this clonotype was seen a few times. The target antigen is unknown. Each CDR3 protein gets one entry after TCRdb re-called the 5' RACE reads with MiXCR. Here the sample spans over 200,000 distinct CDR3 sequences, 6% to 7% being singletons. Points from the study as a whole: Within cord blood, abundant beta clonotypes carried fewer insertions, but memory repertoires showed no such trend. Analyses of zero insertions could be partly confounded by invariant MAIT and iNKT cells.

CDR1 and CDR2 from the germline V gene are SGHTA and FQGNSA. The CDR3 runs to 14 residues. The V gene lost 4 bases and the J gene lost 3 bases, with 13 bases spanning the gap. These sequences were also reported in another study, on T cells expressing NK-cell markers. This second study says: Seven of the eight sequenced donors were classified as HCMV-seropositive, and one was classified as seronegative. What restricted sorting to alpha-beta TCR T cells in several experiments was an anti-gamma-delta TCR antibody.

This receptor was identified in a woman aged 18-29 years in good health. Input material: CD8+ T cells sorted from blood. This chain joins TRBV7-2 and TRBJ2-7; D gene ambiguous. The CDR3 DNA sequence: TGTGCCAGCAGCTCCCGACGGAGAATCTACGAGCAGTACTTC. Amino acids: CASSSRRRIYEQYF.